The source of this TCR beta chain is a study of T-cell reconstitution after alpha-beta-depleted transplantation in children. Whole-study results and caveats: At the one-year point after transplant, T-cell counts and TCRbeta diversity were found to come mostly from T cells that had been newly produced.

During its preparation, the TCRbeta library received unique molecular identifiers. MiXCR was run by TCRdb on the PCR reads, yielding one entry per CDR3 protein. The data show around 440,000 distinct CDR3 sequences, roughly a tenth seen once. Concerning this clonotype: Its target is unknown.

CDR3 size: 14 residues. Germline-derived CDR1 and CDR2 are SGHRS and YFSETQ. V was pared by 3 bases and J by 6 bases, with 14 bases between. This clonotype was sampled from a child under 10 years old with inherited bone marrow failure, due to receive a stem cell transplant. The source material was PBMCs, sampled before TCRalphabeta/CD19-depleted stem cell transplant. J is TRBJ2-3 and V is TRBV5-1; D is tentatively TRBD1 or TRBD2 (5 bases each). The CDR3 DNA reads as TGCGCCAGCAGCTCGGGGCTCCTAACGGATACGCAGTATTTT. Translating gives CASSSGLLTDTQYF. The complete variable domain, with remaining parts taken from reference TRBV5-1 and TRBJ2-3, reads KAGVTQTPRYLIKTRGQQVTLSCSPISGHRSVSWYQQTPGQGLQFLFEYFSETQRNKGNFPGRFSGRQFSNSRSEMNVSTLELGDSALYLCASSSGLLTDTQYFGPGTRLTVL.